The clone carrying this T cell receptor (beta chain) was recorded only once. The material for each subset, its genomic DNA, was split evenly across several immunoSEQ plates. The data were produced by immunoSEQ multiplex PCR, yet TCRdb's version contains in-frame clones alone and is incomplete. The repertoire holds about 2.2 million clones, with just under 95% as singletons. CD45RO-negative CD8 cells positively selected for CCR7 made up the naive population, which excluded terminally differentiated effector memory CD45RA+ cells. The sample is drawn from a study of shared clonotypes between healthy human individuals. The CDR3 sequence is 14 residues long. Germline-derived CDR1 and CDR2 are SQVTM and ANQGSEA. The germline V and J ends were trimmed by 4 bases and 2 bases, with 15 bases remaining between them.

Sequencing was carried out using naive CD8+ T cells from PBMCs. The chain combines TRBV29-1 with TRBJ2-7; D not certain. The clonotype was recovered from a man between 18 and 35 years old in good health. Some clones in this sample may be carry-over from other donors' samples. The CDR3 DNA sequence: TGCAGCGTTGGGGTTTCAGCCGATACCTACGAGCAGTACTTC. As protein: CSVGVSADTYEQYF.